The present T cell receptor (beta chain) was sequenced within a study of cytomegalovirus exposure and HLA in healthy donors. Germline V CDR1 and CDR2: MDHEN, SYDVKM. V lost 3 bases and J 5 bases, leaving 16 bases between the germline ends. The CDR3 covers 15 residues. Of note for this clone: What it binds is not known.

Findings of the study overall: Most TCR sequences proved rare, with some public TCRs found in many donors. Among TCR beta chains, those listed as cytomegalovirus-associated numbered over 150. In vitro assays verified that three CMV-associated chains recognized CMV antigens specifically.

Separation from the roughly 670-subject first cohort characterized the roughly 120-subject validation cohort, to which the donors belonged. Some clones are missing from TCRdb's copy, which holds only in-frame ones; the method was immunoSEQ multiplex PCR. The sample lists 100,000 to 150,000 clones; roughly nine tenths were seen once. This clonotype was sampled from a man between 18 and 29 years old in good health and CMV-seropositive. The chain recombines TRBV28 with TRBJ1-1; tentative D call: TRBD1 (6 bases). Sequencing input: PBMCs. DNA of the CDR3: TGTGCCAGCAGTTTTAGTCGGGGGGCAAGGACTGAAGCTTTCTTT. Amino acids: CASSFSRGARTEAFF.